The 30 T cell receptor beta chains given below trace back to one sample, sequenced in a study of identical twins. TCRdb analysed the 5' RACE reads with MiXCR anew, one entry per CDR3 protein. The data contain 430,000 or so distinct CDR3 sequences, roughly a quarter of them singletons. The same sample was also studied in work on T cells expressing NK-cell markers.

What was sequenced was CD4+ T cells sorted from blood. The source is a woman aged 18 to 35 in good health.

The chain uses TRBV2 and TRBJ1-2; tentative D call: TRBD1 (5 bases). The germline V and J ends were trimmed by 6 bases and 2 bases, with 13 bases remaining between them. Germline V gives CDR1 SNHLY, CDR2 FYNNEI. The CDR3 is 14 amino acids. Here the CDR3 DNA reads TGTGCCAGCAGACCGGGACCCGGAAACTATGGCTACACCTTC. It codes for CASRPGPGNYGYTF.

This clonotype has more than one count but fewer than ten. The CDR3 reads CASSLGLAASNEQFF. CDR3 in DNA: TGTGCCAGCAGCTTAGGACTAGCGGCCAGCAATGAGCAGTTCTTC. The V gene is TRBV7-9, the J gene TRBJ2-1, with 9 bases lining up with TRBD2. Germline values: CDR1 SEHNR, CDR2 FQNEAQ (reference sequence). Losses at the gene ends were 1 base for V and 6 bases for J; bases not matched to a gene: 4. The CDR3 covers 15 residues.

This clonotype was observed a few times. The genes are TRBV28 and TRBJ2-5, with 9 bases that match TRBD2. This CDR3 has 15 amino acids. Per the germline V gene, CDR1 is MDHEN and CDR2 is SYDVKM. V shed 8 bases and J 2 bases; nucleotides not matched to a gene: 9. The CDR3 reads CASQVGLALQETQYF. DNA of the CDR3: TGTGCCAGCCAAGTAGGACTAGCGTTACAAGAGACCCAGTACTTC.

The V call is TRBV7-8, the J call TRBJ2-1, with 10 bases identical to TRBD2. Trimming took 5 bases from V and 16 from J; bases not matched to a gene: 11. Germline CDR1 reads SGHVS; CDR2 reads FQNEAQ. The CDR3 covers 13 residues. In nucleotides, the CDR3 is TGTGCCAGCAGCGCAAATAAGGGGACTAGCGATTTCTTC. This sequence encodes CASSANKGTSDFF.

Only a few counts were recorded for this clonotype. J is TRBJ1-3 and V is TRBV20-1; the D gene is possibly TRBD1 (5 bases). Germline CDR1 DFQATT, CDR2 SNEGSKA (reference sequence). V lost 0 bases and J 6 bases, leaving 15 bases between the germline ends. The CDR3 runs 15 residues. The chain's CDR3 is CSARDRGQGVNTIYF. DNA for the CDR3: TGCAGTGCTAGAGATCGGGGTCAGGGCGTAAACACCATATATTTT.

This chain uses TRBV2 with TRBJ2-7, with TRBD1 matching over 8 bases. The CDR3 has 16 amino acids. V was pared by 3 bases and J by 0 bases, with 7 bases of the junction left unmatched. CDR1 and CDR2 (germline): SNHLY, FYNNEI. The CDR3: CASSDGIGQGSYEQYF. The CDR3, as DNA: TGTGCCAGCAGTGATGGGATAGGACAGGGCTCCTACGAGCAGTACTTC.

The chain recombines TRBV3-1 with TRBJ2-5, with D unclear. The CDR3 extends over 14 amino acids. The germline V and J ends were trimmed by 1 base and 3 bases, with 9 bases remaining between them. From germline, CDR1 is LGHDT and CDR2 YNNKEL (reference sequence). CDR3 amino acids: CASSQGAGEETQYF. The DNA of the CDR3 is TGTGCCAGCAGCCAAGGGGCTGGGGAAGAGACCCAGTACTTC.

There are a few counts of this clonotype. This chain links TRBV19 with TRBJ2-5, with D perhaps matching TRBD2 (5 bases). The CDR3 covers 13 residues. Per germline, CDR1 LNHDA and CDR2 SQIVND (reference sequence). V was cut by 9 bases and J by 3 bases, with 14 bases left in between. The CDR3 sequence is CASAPSSEETQYF. For the CDR3, the DNA is TGTGCCAGCGCCCCTAGCAGTGAAGAGACCCAGTACTTC.

The rearrangement joins TRBV3-1 to TRBJ2-7; D is uncertain. CDR1 and CDR2 from the germline V gene are LGHDT and YNNKEL (reference sequence). This CDR3 region has 13 residues. The germline V and J ends were trimmed by 8 bases and 2 bases, with 13 bases remaining between them. The CDR3 DNA reads TGTGCCAGCGGCTACCTCGTTCCCTACGAGCAGTACTTC. This gives the protein CASGYLVPYEQYF.

V gene TRBV3-1 combines with J gene TRBJ1-5; D perhaps matches TRBD1 (5 bases). The V gene's germline CDR1 is LGHDT and CDR2 YNNKEL (reference sequence). Trimming pared 2 bases from V and 6 bases from J, leaving 11 bases between. The CDR3 length is 14 residues. CDR3 loop: CASSQPGRGQPQHF. Written as DNA, the CDR3 is TGTGCCAGCAGCCAACCAGGGCGGGGTCAGCCCCAGCATTTT.

This chain links TRBV5-1 with TRBJ1-3; 7 bases match TRBD1. V shed 4 bases, J shed 1 base, and the junction held 8 bases outside the gene matches. Germline CDR1 reads SGHRS; CDR2 reads YFSETQ. This CDR3 has 16 amino acids. The CDR3 coding sequence is TGCGCCAGCAGCCCCGGGACAGCCGTTTCTGGAAACACCATATATTTT. This encodes CASSPGTAVSGNTIYF.

The rearrangement joins TRBV11-3 to TRBJ2-7; D might be TRBD1 (6 bases). This CDR3 is 14 amino acids long. The germline V gene encodes CDR1 SGHNT and CDR2 YENEEA. Trimming removed 1 base from V and 5 bases from J, with 12 bases in between. Written as DNA, the CDR3 is TGTGCCAGCAGCTTAGTAACCAGGGGTAACGAGCAGTACTTC. Encoded protein: CASSLVTRGNEQYF.

The chain joins TRBV20-1 to TRBJ2-7; 8 nucleotides match TRBD1. J lost 6 bases, V lost 3 bases, and 10 bases had no gene match. Germline CDR1 is DFQATT and CDR2 is SNEGSKA (reference sequence). CDR3 size: 14 residues. The CDR3 protein is CSARDRTGSREQYF. The CDR3 coding sequence is TGCAGTGCTAGGGATAGGACAGGGAGTCGCGAGCAGTACTTC.

The chain carries TRBV20-1 and TRBJ1-2, with D uncertain. CDR1 and CDR2 (germline): DFQATT, SNEGSKA (reference sequence). V shed 5 bases and J shed 7 bases, with 11 bases lying between them. The CDR3 has 11 residues. The CDR3 here is CSAGWRPGYTF. The CDR3, as DNA: TGCAGTGCTGGGTGGAGGCCTGGCTACACCTTC.

This clonotype was counted ten times or more. The chain has TRBV20-1 and TRBJ2-2; the match to TRBD2 covers 10 bases. V trimming: 0 bases; J trimming: 7 bases; junction bases outside the gene matches: 5. The CDR3 is 15 amino acids. CDR1 and CDR2 from the germline V gene are DFQATT and SNEGSKA (reference sequence). As DNA, the CDR3 is TGCAGTGCTAGAGACCTAGCGGGAGATAACGGGGAGCTGTTTTTT. It yields the protein CSARDLAGDNGELFF.

The genes are TRBV20-1 and TRBJ2-7; 9 bases match TRBD1. CDR3 length: 13 residues. V shed 1 base, J shed 4 bases, and the junction held 2 bases outside the gene matches. CDR1 DFQATT and CDR2 SNEGSKA come from the germline V gene (reference sequence). CDR3 region: CSARGGTGYEQYF. The CDR3 DNA is TGCAGTGCTAGAGGCGGGACAGGGTACGAGCAGTACTTC.

This clonotype has just a few counts. The chain couples TRBV7-3 to TRBJ2-1; the D is unclear. V was trimmed by 2 bases and J by 4 bases, leaving 12 bases between them. This CDR3 region has 15 residues. Germline V gene lookup returns CDR1 SGHTA and CDR2 FQGTGA. The CDR3 loop reads CASSLEGKPYNEQFF. The CDR3 region has the DNA TGTGCCAGCAGCTTAGAAGGTAAGCCGTACAATGAGCAGTTCTTC.

The J gene is TRBJ1-5, the V gene TRBV2, with 9 bases lining up with TRBD1. CDR3 size: 14 residues. The V gene end was trimmed by 7 bases and the J gene end by 4 bases; junction bases not matched to a gene: 5. Germline V gives CDR1 SNHLY, CDR2 FYNNEI. CDR3 in DNA: TGTGCCAGCAATGGACAGGGGAGAAATCAGCCCCAGCATTTT. Its translation is CASNGQGRNQPQHF.

The rearrangement links TRBV21-1 to TRBJ2-7; whether TRBD1, the table's D call, matches the DNA was not checked. TRBV21-1 is deemed a pseudogene. The CDR3 consists of 17 residues. The CDR3 protein is CASSIERAHLPWYEQYF. The CDR3 bases are TGTGCCAGCAGCATCGAAAGGGCGCACCTGCCTTGGTACGAGCAGTACTTC.

This clonotype occurred a few times. V and J are TRBV4-2 and TRBJ2-7, with D perhaps matching TRBD1 (6 bases). Between the trimmed V and J ends, which lost 0 bases and 1 base, there was a span of 13 bases. Germline V lookup: CDR1 LGHNA, CDR2 YNFKEQ. CDR3 length: 16 amino acids. This CDR3 reads CASSQDSNRESYEQYF. In nucleotides, the CDR3 is TGTGCCAGCAGCCAAGATTCGAACAGGGAGTCCTACGAGCAGTACTTC.

The rearrangement links TRBV7-9 to TRBJ2-7; 8 positions agree with TRBD2. The length of the CDR3 is 15 residues. The trim removed 5 bases at V and 6 bases at J, leaving 12 bases unmatched. The V gene's germline CDR1 is SEHNR and CDR2 FQNEAQ (reference sequence). The CDR3 here is CASSPLGSGSSEQYF. The DNA of the CDR3 is TGTGCCAGCAGCCCCCTGGGCAGCGGGAGTTCCGAGCAGTACTTC.

This clonotype was seen more than once but under ten times. The chain links TRBV20-1 to TRBJ1-6; 7 positions match TRBD1. The CDR3 contains 15 residues. Germline V gene sequence: CDR1 DFQATT, CDR2 SNEGSKA (reference sequence). V trimming: 0 bases; J trimming: 7 bases; junction bases outside the gene matches: 6. The CDR3 nucleotides read TGCAGTGCTAGAGATCGTCGACAGGGAAATTCACCCCTCCACTTT. Its protein product is CSARDRRQGNSPLHF.

This chain joins TRBV10-3 and TRBJ1-1; 8 nucleotides match TRBD1. This CDR3 spans 15 amino acids. Germline trimming cut 10 bases from V and 0 bases from J; bases unmatched to any gene: 10. CDR1 and CDR2 from the germline V gene are ENHRY and SYGVKD. In DNA, the CDR3 is TGTGCCACCCGCCCCCAGGGGGCCATGAACACTGAAGCTTTCTTT. Translated: CATRPQGAMNTEAFF.

The chain links TRBV20-1 to TRBJ1-2, with 8 positions matching TRBD1. Germline loops: CDR1 DFQATT, CDR2 SNEGSKA (reference sequence). The ends lost 5 bases at V and 6 bases at J; junction bases unmatched: 8. The CDR3 has 13 residues. The CDR3 reads CSAGRTGFHGYTF. The CDR3 DNA reads as TGCAGTGCTGGCCGGACAGGGTTTCATGGCTACACCTTC.

This clonotype showed up just once. The V and J genes are TRBV6-2 or TRBV6-3 and TRBJ1-2; D is ambiguous. Looked up from germline, CDR1 is MNHEY and CDR2 is SVGEGT. The ends were cut back, 2 bases at V and 4 bases at J, with 14 bases in the middle. The CDR3 is 15 amino acids. In DNA, the CDR3 is TGTGCCAGCAGTTACCAACATACGCCGCCCTATGGCTACACCTTC. It is translated as CASSYQHTPPYGYTF.

This chain connects TRBV29-1 to TRBJ2-3; D is undetermined. Trimming stripped 7 bases from V and 2 bases from J, with 10 bases between. The CDR3 has 12 residues. The germline gives CDR1 SQVTM, CDR2 ANQGSEA. The CDR3 DNA reads as TGCAGCGCTCGAGAGGCCACAGATACGCAGTATTTT. This translates into CSAREATDTQYF.

This clonotype was seen ten or more times. The chain joins TRBV7-8 to TRBJ2-5; D possibly corresponds to TRBD1 (6 bases). Trimming took 10 bases from V and 4 from J, leaving 22 bases between them. The CDR3 covers 15 residues. Germline V gives CDR1 SGHVS, CDR2 FQNEAQ. This chain's CDR3 is CATRPSQGLGETQYF. The CDR3 DNA sequence: TGTGCCACCCGACCATCCCAGGGGTTGGGAGAGACCCAGTACTTC.

This chain connects TRBV20-1 to TRBJ2-7, with TRBD2 matching 11 bases. This CDR3 is built from 12 residues. The trim removed 4 bases at V and 9 bases at J, leaving 5 bases unmatched. The germline V gene encodes CDR1 DFQATT and CDR2 SNEGSKA (reference sequence). CDR3 DNA sequence: TGCAGTGCTATACTAGCGGGGGCCGGGCAGTACTTC. It specifies CSAILAGAGQYF.

The chain joins TRBV20-1 to TRBJ2-1; 8 bases agree with TRBD2. The germline V gene encodes CDR1 DFQATT and CDR2 SNEGSKA (reference sequence). V shed 5 bases and J 2 bases; nucleotides not matched to a gene: 11. This CDR3 region has 16 residues. The CDR3 nucleotides are TGCAGTGCTCGAGCGGCCATAGCGGGAACCTACAATGAGCAGTTCTTC. Encoded protein: CSARAAIAGTYNEQFF.

This clonotype was picked up a small number of times. The chain links TRBV6-5 to TRBJ2-4; TRBD1 matches 12 bases. There are 16 residues in the CDR3. The V segment lost 4 bases and the J segment 6 bases; nucleotides outside the gene matches: 7. Germline CDR1 and CDR2: MNHEY and SVGAGI. CDR3 coding DNA: TGTGCCAGCAGTTCAACGGGACAGGGGGCCTTAAACATTCAGTACTTC. Amino acids: CASSSTGQGALNIQYF.